The 16 T cell receptor beta chains below come from one sample, sequenced in a study of beta chain features in type 1 diabetes. Expressed TCRB transcripts got sequenced, as all isolated RNA was reverse transcribed. Using immunoSEQ multiplex PCR, the repertoire was profiled, and TCRdb retains in-frame clones only, with some absent. The sample includes 10,000 to 15,000 clones, approximately 47% seen only once; the top ten take over 0.95%. Sequenced: stem cell memory CD4+ T cells from blood. The receptors derive from a man aged 18 to 29 in good health.

This chain uses TRBV7-3 with TRBJ2-3; 12 positions match TRBD2. CDR3 length: 16 residues. V shed 5 bases, J shed 3 bases, and the junction held 6 bases outside the gene matches. Germline V gene sequence: CDR1 SGHTA, CDR2 FQGTGA. The CDR3 loop reads CASSTGLAGGTDTQYF. CDR3 sequence (DNA): TGTGCCAGCAGCACGGGACTAGCGGGCGGAACAGATACGCAGTATTTT.

The chain uses TRBV28 and TRBJ1-5; 8 bases are a match to TRBD1. Trimming took 5 bases from V and 5 from J; bases not matched to a gene: 8. The CDR3 has 15 amino acids. Germline values: CDR1 MDHEN, CDR2 SYDVKM. DNA for the CDR3: TGTGCCAGCAGTCTACAGGACAGGGAACATCAGCCCCAGCATTTT. Amino acid sequence: CASSLQDREHQPQHF.

The rearrangement links TRBV2 to TRBJ2-5; tentative D call: TRBD1 (6 bases). Germline-derived CDR1 and CDR2 are SNHLY and FYNNEI. The CDR3 contains 15 residues. V lost 7 bases to trimming and J lost 4 bases, with 19 bases between them. CDR3 sequence (DNA): TGTGCCAGCAAACTACAGGGTCTGGAGTTAGAGACCCAGTACTTC. Amino acid sequence: CASKLQGLELETQYF.

V usage is TRBV6-1 and J usage is TRBJ2-2, with TRBD2 identical over 11 bases. The CDR3 sequence is 15 residues long. After removal of 10 bases from V and 0 bases from J, the junction contained 4 bases not matched to a gene. In germline, CDR1 is MNHNS, CDR2 SASEGT. CDR3 DNA sequence: TGTGCCACCACTAGCGGGGGATCGAACACCGGGGAGCTGTTTTTT. Protein product: CATTSGGSNTGELFF.

The chain joins TRBV7-9 to TRBJ2-1; 8 bases are shared with TRBD2. With V trimmed by 2 bases and J by 6 bases, 6 bases remained unmatched. CDR1 is SEHNR, CDR2 FQNEAQ, per germline (reference sequence). The CDR3 loop spans 15 amino acids. CDR3 residues: CASSLSGGAGNEQFF. For the CDR3, the DNA is TGTGCCAGCAGCTTATCCGGGGGGGCTGGCAATGAGCAGTTCTTC.

This rearrangement joins TRBV6-5 to TRBJ2-1; 8 bases match TRBD2. The CDR3 sequence is 14 residues long. Germline lookup yields CDR1 MNHEY and CDR2 SVGAGI. Losses at the gene ends were 6 bases for V and 3 bases for J; bases not matched to a gene: 4. CDR3 residues: CASRSLAVYNEQFF. CDR3 sequence (DNA): TGTGCCAGCAGGTCACTAGCGGTCTACAATGAGCAGTTCTTC.

This chain joins TRBV5-1 and TRBJ2-1; 9 nucleotides match TRBD1. Germline CDR1 is SGHRS and CDR2 is YFSETQ. V trimming: 6 bases; J trimming: 1 base; junction bases outside the gene matches: 5. This CDR3 contains 15 residues. The CDR3 nucleotides are TGCGCCAGCAACTCCGGGACAGGGTCCTACAATGAGCAGTTCTTC. Its protein is CASNSGTGSYNEQFF.

V is TRBV6-5 and J is TRBJ1-6, with 8 bases fitting TRBD1. Germline loops: CDR1 MNHEY, CDR2 SVGAGI. V gave up 5 bases and J gave up 8 bases; unmatched junction bases: 8. The CDR3 has 15 residues. The DNA of the CDR3 is TGTGCCAGCAGTCGTTTTCCAGGGGGCGATTCACCCCTCCACTTT. Its translation is CASSRFPGGDSPLHF.

This chain joins TRBV9 and TRBJ2-5; possible D gene TRBD1, 5 bases. The end of the DNA is better explained by TRBJ2-7, so the J call may be wrong. This CDR3 has 13 residues. Germline V lookup: CDR1 SGDLS, CDR2 YYNGEE. CDR3 DNA sequence: TGTGCCAGCAGCCCGCAGGGTTCCTACGAGCAGTACTTC. It encodes CASSPQGSYEQYF.

The V call is TRBV18, the J call TRBJ2-7; no clear D. V dropped 1 base and J dropped 0 bases, with 22 bases sitting between them. Germline CDR1 is KGHSH and CDR2 is LQKENI. This CDR3 spans 19 amino acids. CDR3 DNA sequence: TGTGCCAGCTCACCACGCGGTTCCGATCCCCGTTGGAGCTCCTACGAGCAGTACTTC. It is translated as CASSPRGSDPRWSSYEQYF.

V is TRBV7-9 and J is TRBJ1-5, with TRBD1 matching over 10 bases. Germline V gene sequence: CDR1 SEHNR, CDR2 FQNEAQ (reference sequence). The CDR3 totals 16 residues. With V trimmed by 4 bases and J by 6 bases, 9 bases remained unmatched. The CDR3 here is CASSSSGQGSAQPQHF. The CDR3 DNA sequence: TGTGCCAGCAGCTCGTCGGGACAGGGGTCGGCTCAGCCCCAGCATTTT.

V usage is TRBV2 and J usage is TRBJ1-6; 7 positions match TRBD1. CDR1 and CDR2 from the germline V gene are SNHLY and FYNNEI. V dropped 6 bases and J dropped 9; count of bases not matched to a gene: 11. The CDR3 runs to 15 residues. The CDR3, as DNA: TGTGCCAGCAGAGGATCACAGGGGTTTGGTTCACCCCTCCACTTT. Amino acids: CASRGSQGFGSPLHF.

This clone was picked up a small number of times. The CDR3 loop is CASSPGQGRDNEQFF. The CDR3 nucleotides are TGTGCCAGCAGCCCCGGACAGGGTAGAGACAATGAGCAGTTCTTC. V usage is TRBV5-4 and J usage is TRBJ2-1; TRBD1 aligns across 8 bases. Trimming took 4 bases from V and 5 from J; bases not matched to a gene: 8. The CDR3 is 15 residues long. The V gene's germline CDR1 is SGHNT and CDR2 YYREEE (reference sequence).

This chain uses TRBV2 with TRBJ2-7; D gene ambiguous. This CDR3 comprises 13 residues. V was pared by 6 bases and J by 0 bases, with 9 bases between. CDR1 SNHLY and CDR2 FYNNEI come from the germline V gene. CDR3 protein: CASRVGSSYEQYF. Here the CDR3 DNA reads TGTGCCAGCAGAGTGGGCAGCTCCTACGAGCAGTACTTC.

The chain employs TRBV9 and TRBJ2-3; D is unclear. This CDR3 is 11 amino acids long. Trimming stripped 3 bases from V and 11 bases from J, with 10 bases between. Germline V lookup: CDR1 SGDLS, CDR2 YYNGEE. The CDR3 here is CASSGDSKQYF. Here the CDR3 DNA reads TGTGCCAGCAGCGGAGACTCAAAGCAGTATTTT.

This clone was picked up one time. The chain combines TRBV10-3 with TRBJ2-5; 8 positions agree with TRBD1. The J segment lost 2 bases and the V segment lost 5 bases, leaving 7 bases of the junction unmatched. The CDR3 runs to 15 residues. CDR1 and CDR2 (germline): ENHRY, SYGVKD. In DNA form, the CDR3 reads TGTGCCATCAGTCCAGGGGGCGGTGGTCAAGAGACCCAGTACTTC. It specifies CAISPGGGGQETQYF.